This T cell receptor beta chain appears in the sequencing data of a study of tumor-infiltrating lymphocytes in primary liver carcinoma. About the study: The patients comprised men and women between the ages of 30 and 69 years. Whole-study findings and limits: The difference in top-250-clone fraction between tumors and blood was significant, favoring tumors (p = 0.039). Reduced overlap was seen in tumor-adjacent and tumor-blood pairs versus tumor region pairs.

On this clonotype: The antigen remains unidentified.

Germline DNA was extracted too, while blood RNA derived from unsorted whole blood. The investigators made TCR beta cDNA from roughly 0.45 ug total RNA, using a constant-region primer. The TCR beta library was amplified through three nested multiplex PCR rounds in a modified ARM-PCR procedure. TRBV1-TRBV30 forward and Cbeta reverse primers drove the first two roughly 10-cycle rounds. Each CDR3 protein gets one entry after TCRdb re-called the multiplex PCR reads with MiXCR. The data show approximately 330,000 distinct CDR3 sequences, almost 65% seen once. Germline V lookup: CDR1 MNHNY, CDR2 SVGAGI (reference sequence). There are 15 residues in the CDR3. J lost 8 bases, V lost 2 bases, and 7 bases had no gene match.

The specimen was peripheral blood. The chain combines TRBV6-6 with TRBJ1-4, with 8 bases fitting TRBD1. This clonotype originated in a man aged 35 to 55 with primary liver carcinoma and hepatitis B virus infection. CDR3 DNA: TGTGCCAGCAGTTACACCGGGACAGGAAAAGAAAAACTGTTTTTT. It is translated as CASSYTGTGKEKLFF.